Included here is one TCR beta chain sequence, with context. Its matching antigen is unknown. This entry belongs to a study of beta chain features in type 1 diabetes. Looking at the study overall: Cell yields, gender and age were similar in healthy donors and patients. The study's findings and limits: Shortening that was moderate but significant affected the TCRB CDR3s of Type 1 diabetes patients in all four CD4+ subsets. Researchers reported that naive, central memory and Treg TCRB repertoires appeared more similar in patients than in healthy donors.

The CDR3 is 14 amino acids. CDR1 and CDR2 from the germline V gene are MNHEY and SVGAGI. The junction had 4 bases not matched to a gene; V was cut back by 8 bases and J by 3 bases. Every donor had blood drawn once into heparin, roughly 100 mL on average. cDNA synthesis used the whole RNA isolate, giving expressed TCRB sequences. Sequencing was performed with immunoSEQ multiplex PCR; in TCRdb, only in-frame clones are kept and a portion is missing. Of 500,000 to 650,000 clones in the sample, around 12% were seen once. This chain links TRBV6-5 with TRBJ1-5; 10 nucleotides agree with TRBD1. The source material was naive CD4+ T cells from blood. This sequence was found in a man under 40 with type 1 diabetes. The CDR3 region is CASDGTGDNQPQHF. The CDR3 nucleotides are TGTGCCAGCGACGGGACAGGGGACAATCAGCCCCAGCATTTT.